Presented here are 4 T cell receptor beta chains from one specimen sequenced in a study of regulatory T cells in long-lasting Graves disease. To make TCR beta libraries, researchers used iRepertoire HTBI primers and Arm-PCR of CDR3 regions. TCRdb analysed the multiplex PCR reads with MiXCR anew, one entry per CDR3 protein. The profile covers 360,000 or so distinct CDR3 sequences, with more than 20% appearing a single time and about 29% taken by the ten largest. As for time point: persistent/refractory GD, antithyroid drugs over 5 years with positive TRAb. RNA extracted from PBMCs served as the sequencing template. Material: peripheral blood mononuclear cells (PBMCs), obtained when the disease was refractory, from a patient treated with antithyroid drugs. The receptor set was obtained from a woman in her thirties or forties with Graves disease.

J is TRBJ2-5 and V is TRBV5-1, with 7 bases identical to TRBD2. Germline V lookup: CDR1 SGHRS, CDR2 YFSETQ. The CDR3 has 14 residues. Unmatched junction bases numbered 5, after V lost 2 bases and J lost 4 bases. CDR3 bases: TGCGCCAGCAGCTTAGCGGGACCGCGAGAGACCCAGTACTTC. Its protein product is CASSLAGPRETQYF.

The V call is TRBV19, the J call TRBJ2-7; a weak D match, TRBD1 (5 bases). Germline values: CDR1 LNHDA, CDR2 SQIVND (reference sequence). CDR3 length equals 15 residues. V lost 6 bases to trimming and J lost 0 bases, with 15 bases between them. Written as DNA, the CDR3 is TGTGCCAGTAGCTTCGGACACTCGAGCTCCTACGAGCAGTACTTC. Protein: CASSFGHSSSYEQYF.

This clonotype occurred a few times. This rearrangement joins TRBV5-1 to TRBJ1-1; D possibly corresponds to TRBD1 (6 bases). This CDR3 contains 15 residues. Germline values: CDR1 SGHRS, CDR2 YFSETQ. Trimming removed 0 bases at V and 4 bases at J, with 13 bases between. The CDR3 bases are TGCGCCAGCAGCTTGGGTACAGGGTGGAGCACTGAAGCTTTCTTT. As protein: CASSLGTGWSTEAFF.

V gene TRBV11-2 combines with J gene TRBJ2-1; D unclear. V lost 5 bases and J 4 bases, leaving 15 bases between the germline ends. This CDR3 has 15 amino acids. The germline gives CDR1 SGHAT, CDR2 FQNNGV. The CDR3 coding sequence is TGTGCCAGCAGCCTCACGATGGTATCGTACAATGAGCAGTTCTTC. Residues: CASSLTMVSYNEQFF.